This record looks at one T cell receptor beta chain sequence and its context. Clinical history reported by participants formed the basis on which cohorts were assigned. These data belong to a study of blood T cell repertoires in COVID-19. CDR1 and CDR2 from the germline V gene are KGHSH and LQKENI. Trimming stripped 0 bases from V and 2 bases from J, with 7 bases between. The length of the CDR3 is 14 residues. Here immunoSEQ multiplex PCR was the method, and the copy in TCRdb shows in-frame clones only, minus some. The sample has hundreds of thousands of clones, around 84% seen once; the top ten hold 1.5% to 2%.

This TCR came from a man aged 40-55 years who had recovered from COVID-19. Input material: PBMCs or T cells enriched from blood (not recorded which). The rearrangement joins TRBV18 to TRBJ1-1; no clear D. This CDR3 reads CASSPPGVNTEAFF. CDR3 nucleotides: TGTGCCAGCTCACCACCGGGCGTAAACACTGAAGCTTTCTTT.